The rows below give T cell receptor beta chains drawn from one sample of a study of CD8+ T cells in alopecia areata. Clones were sequenced by immunoSEQ multiplex PCR, and TCRdb holds only the in-frame ones, with some missing. Of 190,000 or so clones detected, around 60% appear once; the ten largest clones hold roughly 12%. The sample was CD8+ T cells sorted from blood, taken at week 24, from a patient treated with tofacitinib. These receptor sequences come from a human donor with alopecia areata. CDR3s include the opening cysteine and the closing phenylalanine or tryptophan. D genes are given only for firm matches. Some rows have no size entry. The others give once, few or many, or a class for an expanded clone.

V	D	size	J	DNA	CDR3
TRBV27	NA	NA	TRBJ2-3	TGTGCCAGCACTGTTCAGGGGACCACAGATACGCAGTATTTT	CASTVQGTTDTQYF
TRBV30	TRBD2	NA	TRBJ2-3	TGTGCCTGGAGTTTAGCGGGGGGCACAGATACGCAGTATTTT	CAWSLAGGTDTQYF
TRBV28	NA	NA	TRBJ1-2	TGTGCCAGCAGTTTACTCACAAGGGGGAACTATGGCTACACCTTC	CASSLLTRGNYGYTF
TRBV29-1	NA	NA	TRBJ2-3	TGCAGCGTTGTTGCTAGCGATACGCAGTATTTT	CSVVASDTQYF
TRBV30	TRBD2	NA	TRBJ2-7	TGTGCCTGGAGGCTAGCGGGCGAGCAGTACTTC	CAWRLAGEQYF
TRBV7-9	TRBD1	NA	TRBJ2-7	TGTGCCATCGATACCGGGACAGGGGGCGTCGAGCAGTACTTC	CAIDTGTGGVEQYF
TRBV5-1	TRBD2	NA	TRBJ2-1	TGCGCCAGCAGCCCAAGACTAGCGCACTACAATGAGCAGTTCTTC	CASSPRLAHYNEQFF
TRBV27	TRBD2	few	TRBJ2-2	TGTGCCGCGGGGGGAGCATCGAACACCGGGGAGCTGTTTTTT	CAAGGASNTGELFF
TRBV30	TRBD1	NA	TRBJ1-2	TGTGCCTGGAACAGGGGGCGAGGCTACACCTTC	CAWNRGRGYTF
TRBV27	NA	NA	TRBJ2-3	TGTGCCAGCAGTTTACAAGGGTCCACAGATACGCAGTATTTT	CASSLQGSTDTQYF
TRBV5-6	TRBD1	NA	TRBJ2-7	TGTGCCAGCAGCCCAGGGACAGGGAATCCCTACGAGCAGTACTTC	CASSPGTGNPYEQYF
TRBV10-3	NA	few	TRBJ2-1	TGTGCCATCAGTGAAAGTGAGGGATGGGATGAGCAGTTCTTC	CAISESEGWDEQFF
TRBV7-6	TRBD1	NA	TRBJ2-1	TGTGCCAGCGCAGGGGGCCCTTACAATGAGCAGTTCTTC	CASAGGPYNEQFF
TRBV7-9	TRBD2	medium-sized	TRBJ2-1	TGTGCCAGCAGTTCCAGCGGGGGAAATGAGCAGTTCTTC	CASSSSGGNEQFF
TRBV9	NA	NA	TRBJ1-2	TGTGCCAGCAGCATAGCAGGGAAGAGGTATGGCTACACCTTC	CASSIAGKRYGYTF
TRBV6-6	TRBD2	NA	TRBJ2-4	TGTGCCAGCACTGGGCGGGGGGGGAACATTCAGTACTTC	CASTGRGGNIQYF
TRBV9	TRBD2	few	TRBJ2-7	TGTGCCAGCAGCGCAGGACTAGGGAAGGTCTACGAGCAGTACTTC	CASSAGLGKVYEQYF
TRBV4-1	TRBD2	NA	TRBJ2-1	TGCGCCAGCAGCCCGACTAGCGGGGGGGCCGATGAGCAGTTCTTC	CASSPTSGGADEQFF
TRBV4-2	TRBD2	NA	TRBJ2-7	TGTGCCAGCAGCCAAGAGGCGGGAGGGTCCTACGAGCAGTACTTC	CASSQEAGGSYEQYF
TRBV6-6	TRBD1	NA	TRBJ2-7	TGTGCCAGCAGCAGCCGGGACAGGGGATCCTACGAGCAGTACTTC	CASSSRDRGSYEQYF
TRBV25-1	NA	NA	TRBJ2-5	TGTGCCAGCAGTGCCCGGGAGCCAGGGACCCAAGAGACCCAGTACTTC	CASSAREPGTQETQYF
TRBV5-1	NA	NA	TRBJ2-7	TGCGCCAGCAGCTTGGCCCCCATGGGATACGAGCAGTACTTC	CASSLAPMGYEQYF
TRBV29-1	NA	few	TRBJ2-7	TGCAGCGTTGCGCGAGGTCACGAGCAGTACTTC	CSVARGHEQYF
TRBV29-1	TRBD2	few	TRBJ2-7	TGCAGCGTTGAAGGGACTAGCGGGAGAAGCTCCTACGAGCAGTACTTC	CSVEGTSGRSSYEQYF
TRBV20-1	NA	NA	TRBJ2-7	TGCAGTGCTAGGAGTGCCTACGAGCAGTACTTC	CSARSAYEQYF
TRBV7-8	NA	NA	TRBJ1-6	TGTGCCAGCAGCTTAGTGGCGTGGAATTCACCCCTCCACTTT	CASSLVAWNSPLHF
TRBV4-2	NA	NA	TRBJ2-1	TGTGCCAGCAGCCAGGCCGGGACACAAGTTTACAATGAGCAGTTCTTC	CASSQAGTQVYNEQFF
TRBV2	NA	few	TRBJ2-1	TGTGCCAGAATCGGCGAGGGGGATGAGCAGTTCTTC	CARIGEGDEQFF
TRBV29-1	NA	NA	TRBJ1-4	TGCAGCGGGGGGGTTCTAAATGAAAAACTGTTTTTT	CSGGVLNEKLFF
TRBV7-9	TRBD1	NA	TRBJ1-6	TGTGCCAGCAGCTTGAGATCGGGACAGGGGGCTAAAAATTCACCCCTCCACTTT	CASSLRSGQGAKNSPLHF
TRBV7-9	NA	once	TRBJ1-6	TGTGCCAGCAGCACCCCGGGTCGGGGTGAGGGCTCACCCCTCCACTTT	CASSTPGRGEGSPLHF
TRBV5-1	NA	NA	TRBJ2-7	TGCGCCAGCAGCTTGTTTTCGGATGCGCCCTACGAGCAGTACTTC	CASSLFSDAPYEQYF
TRBV7-9	NA	NA	TRBJ1-1	TGTGCCAGCAGCTTAGCCTCGGAAGCTTTCTTT	CASSLASEAFF
TRBV9	TRBD1	few	TRBJ2-7	TGTGCCAGCAGCGCCGGACAGGGGGCAGGCTACGAGCAGTACTTC	CASSAGQGAGYEQYF
TRBV7-9	TRBD1	NA	TRBJ1-5	TGTGCCAGCAGCTCCACAGGGGCTGGGCAGCCCCAGCATTTT	CASSSTGAGQPQHF
TRBV10-2	NA	few	TRBJ1-5	TGCGCCAGCAAAGGGGGGGCGCGTCAGCCCCAGCATTTT	CASKGGARQPQHF
TRBV14	TRBD1	few	TRBJ1-1	TGTGCCAGCAGCCGGTACAGGGGGCCCTACACTGAAGCTTTCTTT	CASSRYRGPYTEAFF
TRBV7-9	NA	NA	TRBJ2-1	TGTGCCAGCAGCTTAGTTCTTGGGGTCTATGAGCAGTTCTTC	CASSLVLGVYEQFF
TRBV10-3	NA	few	TRBJ1-5	TGTGCCATCAGTGATCGCCTGAATCCCAATCAGCCCCAGCATTTT	CAISDRLNPNQPQHF
TRBV4-1	NA	NA	TRBJ2-5	TGCGCCAGCAGCCAAGTACTGTACAGGGAGACCCAGTACTTC	CASSQVLYRETQYF
TRBV5-1	NA	once	TRBJ2-7	TGCGCCAGCAGCTTAGAGGATGTCGGCTACGAGCAGTACTTC	CASSLEDVGYEQYF
TRBV4-1	NA	NA	TRBJ2-1	TGCGCCAGCAGCCAAGGACTTAACAATGAGCAGTTCTTC	CASSQGLNNEQFF
TRBV7-2	NA	NA	TRBJ1-1	TGTGCCAGCAGTCGGGGGTCTGAAGCTTTCTTT	CASSRGSEAFF
TRBV29-1	NA	few	TRBJ2-7	TGCAGCGTTGAAGATAACCACAGGGAGCCCTACGAGCAGTACTTC	CSVEDNHREPYEQYF
TRBV29-1	TRBD1	few	TRBJ1-6	TGCAGCGTTGACTCGGGACAGCCTAATTCACCCCTCCACTTT	CSVDSGQPNSPLHF